This entry lists 12 T cell receptor beta chains sequenced from one sample in a study of T cells in Graves' hyperthyroidism and ophthalmopathy (dated by TCRdb to the late 2010s). Preparation of the library involved multiplex PCR. The sample was run on an Illumina HiSeq 2000. Amplification of TCR beta CDR3 regions was carried out from RNA transcripts. A first-round RT-PCR of the TCR CDR3 used the HTBI primer set with the Qiagen OneStep RT-PCR kit. Through fastp at Q25 and MiXCR, TCRdb rebuilt clones from the public reads, retaining in-frame beta chains. Every CDR3 protein is listed once, alongside the most common genes and DNA of its rows. The sample profile shows about 480,000 distinct CDR3 sequences; around 15% of them were found once. About 17% of the sample is taken by the ten largest. The material sequenced was blood. The receptor set was obtained from a woman aged 18-30 years with Graves' hyperthyroidism.

This clonotype was observed at least ten times. V is TRBV11-2 and J is TRBJ1-6, with unresolved D. The CDR3 is made up of 16 amino acids. In germline, CDR1 is SGHAT, CDR2 FQNNGV. The V end was cut by 2 bases, the J end by 3 bases, with 11 bases between. The CDR3 spells CASSLLIPSYNSPLHF. CDR3 sequence (DNA): TGTGCCAGCAGCTTACTCATACCTAGCTATAATTCACCCCTCCACTTT.

This clonotype has a count of ten or more. This chain connects TRBV9 to TRBJ2-6, with unresolved D. Germline assignment: CDR1 SGDLS and CDR2 YYNGEE. V lost 4 bases to trimming and J lost 0 bases, with 14 bases between them. This CDR3 contains 17 residues. CDR3 coding DNA: TGTGCCAGCAGCCTGCAGGACGTCCTCTCTGGGGCCAACGTCCTGACTTTC. Translating it yields CASSLQDVLSGANVLTF.

The chain links TRBV6-1 to TRBJ2-4; 8 bases map to TRBD1. This CDR3 is built from 17 residues. The germline V gene encodes CDR1 MNHNS and CDR2 SASEGT. The trim removed 6 bases at V and 1 base at J, leaving 11 bases unmatched. As DNA, the CDR3 is TGTGCCAGCAGCACATCCCGGACAGGGTGGGCCAAAAACATTCAGTACTTC. Translating it yields CASSTSRTGWAKNIQYF.

In its sample, this clonotype was seen many times. The genes are TRBV11-2 and TRBJ2-1; D remains unclear. V was pared by 5 bases and J by 5 bases, with 7 bases between. CDR3 length: 12 amino acids. The germline V gene has CDR1 SGHAT and CDR2 FQNNGV. The CDR3, as DNA: TGTGCCAGCAGCCCGTGGAACAATGAGCAGTTCTTC. Its translation: CASSPWNNEQFF.

This clonotype occurred many times. The chain links TRBV10-3 to TRBJ1-5; D is ambiguous. Per the germline V gene, CDR1 is ENHRY and CDR2 is SYGVKD. CDR3 length: 14 amino acids. V lost 2 bases and J 1 base, leaving 6 bases between the germline ends. The chain's CDR3 is CAISEVWSNQPQHF. CDR3 in DNA: TGTGCCATCAGTGAGGTGTGGAGCAATCAGCCCCAGCATTTT.

This clonotype was observed a few times. The J gene is TRBJ1-1, the V gene TRBV20-1; D uncertain. The germline V gene has CDR1 DFQATT and CDR2 SNEGSKA (reference sequence). CDR3 length: 14 amino acids. Trimming shortened V by 6 bases and J by 1 base, and 15 bases separated the two germline ends. Written as DNA, the CDR3 is TGCAGTGCCCGAATGGCGGGAGCGAACACTGAAGCTTTCTTT. Translated: CSARMAGANTEAFF.

This clonotype was counted many times. The chain combines TRBV5-1 with TRBJ2-3, with 9 bases identical to TRBD1. The CDR3 runs to 16 residues. J lost 0 bases, V lost 0 bases, and 2 bases had no gene match. Germline V CDR1 and CDR2: SGHRS, YFSETQ. The DNA of the CDR3 is TGCGCCAGCAGCTTGGCGGGACAGGGAAGCACAGATACGCAGTATTTT. This sequence encodes CASSLAGQGSTDTQYF.

This clonotype was found many times. This rearrangement joins TRBV18 to TRBJ2-1, with D unclear. V lost 3 bases to trimming and J lost 9 bases, with 12 bases between them. Germline CDR1 reads KGHSH; CDR2 reads LQKENI. The CDR3 covers 13 residues. The CDR3 DNA reads as TGTGCCAGCTCACCCCCTATCGTCTCTGAGCAGTTCTTC. This encodes CASSPPIVSEQFF.

At least ten counts were recorded for this clonotype. V and J are TRBV19 and TRBJ1-4; 7 nucleotides agree with TRBD1. V lost 5 bases and J lost 0; bases outside the gene matches: 3. The germline gives CDR1 LNHDA, CDR2 SQIVND (reference sequence). This CDR3 contains 15 residues. The chain's CDR3 is CASSPGTATNEKLFF. For the CDR3, the DNA is TGTGCCAGTAGTCCCGGGACAGCAACTAATGAAAAACTGTTTTTT.

This clonotype occurred many times. The V gene is TRBV28, the J gene TRBJ1-1; D call uncertain. Germline values: CDR1 MDHEN, CDR2 SYDVKM. CDR3 length: 13 residues. The V and J ends lost 6 bases and 4 bases respectively, with 12 bases between them. CDR3 sequence: CASSLPESTEAFF. CDR3 bases: TGTGCCAGCAGCCTACCGGAGAGCACTGAAGCTTTCTTT.

This clonotype has more than one count but fewer than ten. The chain couples TRBV3-1 to TRBJ2-1; no firm D call. Germline V gives CDR1 LGHDT, CDR2 YNNKEL (reference sequence). With 1 base removed from V and 8 bases from J, the gap between germline ends came to 15 bases. The CDR3 is 15 amino acids. Here the CDR3 reads CASSQGEIRAHEQFF. CDR3 nucleotide sequence: TGTGCCAGCAGCCAAGGAGAGATTAGGGCCCATGAGCAGTTCTTC.

There are many counts of this clonotype. V usage is TRBV7-3 and J usage is TRBJ2-1; D not resolved. Trimming pared 1 base from V and 0 bases from J, leaving 10 bases between. Germline V lookup: CDR1 SGHTA, CDR2 FQGTGA. CDR3 length equals 16 residues. The CDR3 sequence: CASSLMGSSSYNEQFF. The CDR3 nucleotides read TGTGCCAGCAGCTTAATGGGTTCGAGCTCCTACAATGAGCAGTTCTTC.